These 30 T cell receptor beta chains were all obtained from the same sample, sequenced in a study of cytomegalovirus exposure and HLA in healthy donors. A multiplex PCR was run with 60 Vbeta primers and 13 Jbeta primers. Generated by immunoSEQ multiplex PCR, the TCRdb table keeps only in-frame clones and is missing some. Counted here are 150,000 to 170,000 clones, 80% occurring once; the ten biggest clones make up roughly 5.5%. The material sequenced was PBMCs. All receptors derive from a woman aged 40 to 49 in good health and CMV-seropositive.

The CDR3 DNA sequence: TGTGCCAGCAGTTATCAACTAGCGGGAGCCTACGAGCAGTACTTC. Translation: CASSYQLAGAYEQYF. The genes are TRBV6-6 and TRBJ2-7; 11 bases align to TRBD2. The ends lost 3 bases at V and 2 bases at J; junction bases unmatched: 3. CDR1 is MNHNY and CDR2 is SVGAGI in the germline V gene (reference sequence). CDR3 length: 15 amino acids.

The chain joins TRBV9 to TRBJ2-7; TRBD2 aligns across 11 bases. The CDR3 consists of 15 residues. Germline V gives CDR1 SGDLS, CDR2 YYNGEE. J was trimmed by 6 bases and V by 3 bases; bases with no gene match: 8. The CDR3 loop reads CASSATSGSLAEQYF. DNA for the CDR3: TGTGCCAGCAGCGCAACTAGCGGGAGTCTTGCCGAGCAGTACTTC.

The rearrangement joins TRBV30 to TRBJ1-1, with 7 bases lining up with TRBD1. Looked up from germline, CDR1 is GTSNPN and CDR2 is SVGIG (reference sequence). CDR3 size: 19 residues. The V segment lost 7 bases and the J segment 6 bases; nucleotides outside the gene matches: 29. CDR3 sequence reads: CAFTKEGQHGNRGYAEAFF. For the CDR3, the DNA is TGTGCCTTCACTAAGGAGGGTCAGCACGGGAACAGGGGCTACGCTGAAGCTTTCTTT.

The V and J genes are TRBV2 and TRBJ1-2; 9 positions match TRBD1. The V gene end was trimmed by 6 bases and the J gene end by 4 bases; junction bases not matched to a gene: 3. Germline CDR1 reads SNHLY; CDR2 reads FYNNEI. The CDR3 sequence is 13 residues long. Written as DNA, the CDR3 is TGTGCCAGCAGGGACAGGGGTTTCTATGGCTACACCTTC. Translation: CASRDRGFYGYTF.

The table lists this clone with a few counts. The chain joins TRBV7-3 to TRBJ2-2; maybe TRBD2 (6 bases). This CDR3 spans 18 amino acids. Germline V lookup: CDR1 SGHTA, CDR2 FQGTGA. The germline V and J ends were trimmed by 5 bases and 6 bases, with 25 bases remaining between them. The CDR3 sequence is CASSPGVFRGKNSGELFF. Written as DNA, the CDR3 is TGTGCCAGCAGCCCGGGCGTTTTTCGCGGGAAGAATTCCGGGGAGCTGTTTTTT.

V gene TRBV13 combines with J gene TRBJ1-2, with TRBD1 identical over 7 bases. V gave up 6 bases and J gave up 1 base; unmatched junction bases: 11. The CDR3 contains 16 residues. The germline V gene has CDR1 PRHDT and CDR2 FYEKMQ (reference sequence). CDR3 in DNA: TGTGCCAGCAGTCCTACGGGGACAGACGGTAACTATGGCTACACCTTC. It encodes CASSPTGTDGNYGYTF.

CDR3 in amino acids: CAWSVLGREQYF. The CDR3 region has the DNA TGTGCCTGGAGTGTACTAGGGCGCGAGCAGTACTTC. The V call is TRBV30, the J call TRBJ2-7; a weak D match, TRBD2 (5 bases). Between the trimmed V and J ends, which lost 0 bases and 6 bases, there was a span of 9 bases. Germline CDR1 reads GTSNPN; CDR2 reads SVGIG (reference sequence). This CDR3 comprises 12 residues.

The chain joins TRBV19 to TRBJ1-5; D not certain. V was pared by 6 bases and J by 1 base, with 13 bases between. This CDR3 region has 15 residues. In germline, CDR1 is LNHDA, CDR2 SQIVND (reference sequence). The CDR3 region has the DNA TGTGCCAGTAGGCCCCAGCAGACAAGCAATCAGCCCCAGCATTTT. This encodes CASRPQQTSNQPQHF.

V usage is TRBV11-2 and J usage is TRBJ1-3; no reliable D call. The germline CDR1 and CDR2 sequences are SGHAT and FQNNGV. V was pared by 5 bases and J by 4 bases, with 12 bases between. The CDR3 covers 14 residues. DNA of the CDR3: TGTGCCAGCAGCCTAGGTAGTATCGGAAACACCATATATTTT. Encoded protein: CASSLGSIGNTIYF.

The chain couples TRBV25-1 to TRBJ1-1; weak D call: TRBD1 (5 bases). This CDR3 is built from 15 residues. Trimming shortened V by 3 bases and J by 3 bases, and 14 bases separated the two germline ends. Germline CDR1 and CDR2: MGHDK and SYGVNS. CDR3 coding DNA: TGTGCCAGCAGTGAGTTGCGGACATTTCACACTGAAGCTTTCTTT. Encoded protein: CASSELRTFHTEAFF.

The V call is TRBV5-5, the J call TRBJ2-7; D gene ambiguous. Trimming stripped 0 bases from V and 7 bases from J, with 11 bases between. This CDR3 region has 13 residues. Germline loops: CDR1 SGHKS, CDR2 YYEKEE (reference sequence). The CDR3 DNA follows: TGTGCCAGCAGCTTGGGACTGGGTGGGGAGCAGTACTTC. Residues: CASSLGLGGEQYF.

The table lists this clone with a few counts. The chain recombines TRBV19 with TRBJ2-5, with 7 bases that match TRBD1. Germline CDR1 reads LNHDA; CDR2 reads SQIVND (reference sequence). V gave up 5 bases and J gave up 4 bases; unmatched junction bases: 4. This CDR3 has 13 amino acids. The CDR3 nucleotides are TGTGCCAGTAGTGAGAACAGGGGAGAGACCCAGTACTTC. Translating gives CASSENRGETQYF.

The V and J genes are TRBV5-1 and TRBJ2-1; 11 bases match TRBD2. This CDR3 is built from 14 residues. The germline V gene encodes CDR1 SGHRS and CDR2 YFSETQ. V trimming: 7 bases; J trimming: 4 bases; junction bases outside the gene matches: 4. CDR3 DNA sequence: TGCGCCAGCCGCGGGACTAGCGGTTACAATGAGCAGTTCTTC. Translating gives CASRGTSGYNEQFF.

CDR3: CASSTPRGLAGRNTGELFF. The CDR3 DNA is TGTGCCAGCAGCACCCCAAGGGGGCTAGCGGGAAGGAACACCGGGGAGCTGTTTTTT. The chain links TRBV7-8 to TRBJ2-2; TRBD2 agrees at 9 bases. The V segment lost 5 bases and the J segment 1 base; nucleotides outside the gene matches: 14. The CDR3 is 19 residues long. CDR1 and CDR2 from the germline V gene are SGHVS and FQNEAQ.

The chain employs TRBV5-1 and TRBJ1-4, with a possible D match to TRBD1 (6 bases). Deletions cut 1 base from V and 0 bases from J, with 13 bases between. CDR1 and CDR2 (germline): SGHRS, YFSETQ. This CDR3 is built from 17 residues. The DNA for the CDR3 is TGCGCCAGCAGCTTGAAGTACAGGGATGCAACTAATGAAAAACTGTTTTTT. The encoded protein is CASSLKYRDATNEKLFF.

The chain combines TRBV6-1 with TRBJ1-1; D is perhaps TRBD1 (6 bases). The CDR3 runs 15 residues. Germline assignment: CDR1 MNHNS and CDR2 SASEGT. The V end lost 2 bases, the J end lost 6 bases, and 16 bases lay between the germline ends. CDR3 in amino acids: CASSEQGQLGAEAFF. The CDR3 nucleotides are TGTGCCAGCAGTGAACAGGGACAACTCGGAGCTGAAGCTTTCTTT.

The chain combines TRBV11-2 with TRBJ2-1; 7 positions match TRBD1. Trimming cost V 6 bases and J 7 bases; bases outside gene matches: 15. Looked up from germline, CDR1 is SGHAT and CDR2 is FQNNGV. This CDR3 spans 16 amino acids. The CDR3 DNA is TGTGCCAGCAGTTTTGTAGACAGGGTGGGGGTAAATGAGCAGTTCTTC. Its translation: CASSFVDRVGVNEQFF. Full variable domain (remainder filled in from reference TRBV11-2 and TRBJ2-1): EAGVAQSPRYKIIEKRQSVAFWCNPISGHATLYWYQQILGQGPKLLIQFQNNGVVDDSQLPKDRFSAERLKGVDSTLKIQPAKLEDSAVYLCASSFVDRVGVNEQFFGPGTRLTVL.

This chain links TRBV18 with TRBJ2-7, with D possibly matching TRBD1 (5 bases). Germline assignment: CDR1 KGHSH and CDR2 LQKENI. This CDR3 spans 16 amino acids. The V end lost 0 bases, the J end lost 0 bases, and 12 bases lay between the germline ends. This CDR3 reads CASSPPSGRLSYEQYF. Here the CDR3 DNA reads TGTGCCAGCTCACCACCTTCAGGGCGCCTCTCCTACGAGCAGTACTTC.

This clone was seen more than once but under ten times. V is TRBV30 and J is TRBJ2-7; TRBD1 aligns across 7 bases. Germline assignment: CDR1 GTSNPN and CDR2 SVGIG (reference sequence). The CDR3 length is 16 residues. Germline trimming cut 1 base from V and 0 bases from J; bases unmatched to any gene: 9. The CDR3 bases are TGTGCCTGGAGTGCTCCAACAGGGGCACTCTCCTACGAGCAGTACTTC. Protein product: CAWSAPTGALSYEQYF.

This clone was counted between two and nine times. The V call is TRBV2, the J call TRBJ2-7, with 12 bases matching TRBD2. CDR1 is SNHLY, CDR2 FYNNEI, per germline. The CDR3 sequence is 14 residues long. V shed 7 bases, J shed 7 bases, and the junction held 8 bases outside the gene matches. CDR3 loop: CASIWTSGVGEQYF. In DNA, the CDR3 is TGTGCCAGCATATGGACTAGCGGGGTTGGGGAGCAGTACTTC.

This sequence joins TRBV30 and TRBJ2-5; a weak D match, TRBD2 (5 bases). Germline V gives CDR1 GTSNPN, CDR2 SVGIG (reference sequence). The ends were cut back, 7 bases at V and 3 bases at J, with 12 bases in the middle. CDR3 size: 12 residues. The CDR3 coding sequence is TGTGCCTTAAACGGGGATGAAGAGACCCAGTACTTC. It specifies CALNGDEETQYF.

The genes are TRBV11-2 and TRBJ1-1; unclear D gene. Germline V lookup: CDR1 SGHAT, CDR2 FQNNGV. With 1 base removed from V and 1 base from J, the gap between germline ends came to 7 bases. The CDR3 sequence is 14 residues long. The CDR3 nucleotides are TGTGCCAGCAGCTTAGTGGCAGGGAACACTGAAGCTTTCTTT. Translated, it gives CASSLVAGNTEAFF.

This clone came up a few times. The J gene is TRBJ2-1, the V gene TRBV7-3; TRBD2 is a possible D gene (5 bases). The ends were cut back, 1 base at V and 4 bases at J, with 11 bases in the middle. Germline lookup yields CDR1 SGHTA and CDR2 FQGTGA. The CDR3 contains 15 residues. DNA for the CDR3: TGTGCCAGCAGCTTAAGAGCGGAGACTTACAATGAGCAGTTCTTC. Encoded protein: CASSLRAETYNEQFF.

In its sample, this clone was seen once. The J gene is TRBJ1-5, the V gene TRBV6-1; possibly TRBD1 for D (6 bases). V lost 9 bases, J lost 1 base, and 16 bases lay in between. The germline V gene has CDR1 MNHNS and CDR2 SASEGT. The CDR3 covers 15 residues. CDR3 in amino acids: CASRDRLRSNQPQHF. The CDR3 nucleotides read TGTGCCAGTAGAGACAGGTTGAGGAGCAATCAGCCCCAGCATTTT.

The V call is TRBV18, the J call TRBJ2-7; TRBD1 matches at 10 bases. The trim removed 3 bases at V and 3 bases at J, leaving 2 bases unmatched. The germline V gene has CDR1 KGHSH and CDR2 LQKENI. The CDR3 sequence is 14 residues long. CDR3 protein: CASSPGQGVYEQYF. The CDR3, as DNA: TGTGCCAGCTCACCCGGACAGGGGGTCTACGAGCAGTACTTC.

The CDR3 DNA sequence: TGTGCCAGCTCACCATCAGGCGATGAAGCTTTCTTT. Amino acid sequence: CASSPSGDEAFF. The V call is TRBV18, the J call TRBJ1-1, with D hard to call. The CDR3 loop spans 12 amino acids. With 2 bases removed from V and 7 bases from J, the gap between germline ends came to 8 bases. CDR1 KGHSH and CDR2 LQKENI come from the germline V gene.

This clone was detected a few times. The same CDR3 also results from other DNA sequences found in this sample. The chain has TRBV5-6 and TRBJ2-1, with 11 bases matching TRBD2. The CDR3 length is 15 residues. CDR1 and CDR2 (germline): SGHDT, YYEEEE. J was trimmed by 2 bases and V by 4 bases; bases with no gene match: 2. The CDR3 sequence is CASSKGLAAYNEQFF. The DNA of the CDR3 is TGTGCCAGCAGCAAGGGACTAGCGGCCTACAATGAGCAGTTCTTC.

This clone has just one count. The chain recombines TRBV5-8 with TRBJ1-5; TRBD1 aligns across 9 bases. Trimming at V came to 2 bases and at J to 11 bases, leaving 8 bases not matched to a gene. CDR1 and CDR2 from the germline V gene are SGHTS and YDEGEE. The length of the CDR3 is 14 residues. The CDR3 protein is CASSFNRGRGTQHF. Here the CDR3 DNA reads TGTGCCAGCAGCTTCAACAGGGGGCGCGGGACCCAGCATTTT.

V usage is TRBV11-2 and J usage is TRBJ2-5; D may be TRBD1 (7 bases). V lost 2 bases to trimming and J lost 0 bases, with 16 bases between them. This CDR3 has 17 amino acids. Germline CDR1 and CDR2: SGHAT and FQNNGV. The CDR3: CASSLSQGGGNQETQYF. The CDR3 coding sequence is TGTGCCAGCAGCTTAAGCCAAGGGGGCGGGAACCAAGAGACCCAGTACTTC.

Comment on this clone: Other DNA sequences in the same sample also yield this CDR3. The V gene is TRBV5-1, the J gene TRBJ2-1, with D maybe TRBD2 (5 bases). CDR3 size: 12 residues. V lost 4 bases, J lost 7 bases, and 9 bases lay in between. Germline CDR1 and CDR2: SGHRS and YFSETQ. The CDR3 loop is CASSPGVNEQFF. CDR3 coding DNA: TGCGCCAGCAGCCCCGGGGTAAATGAGCAGTTCTTC.